This T cell receptor beta chain was observed in a study of T cells after posttransplantation cyclophosphamide. The table came from immunoSEQ multiplex PCR; TCRdb's copy has only in-frame clones and leaves some out. Observed in the sample are about 9,200 clones, none of them singletons. Points on this clone: Antigen specificity is unknown.

Study observations and caveats: Tissue-infiltrating T cells from skin or gut overlapped little with blood T cells. After PTCy, TRB diversity resembled that of CNI/methotrexate controls. Later blood repertoires were often dominated by clones from the donor CD8+ memory compartment.

Treatment was busulfan-fludarabine conditioning, a marrow graft, and cyclophosphamide on days +3 and +4. The clonotype comes from a female patient in her thirties or forties who received an allogeneic stem cell transplant from a related donor, was CMV-positive, and had no GVHD. A share of the T cells may be of graft donor origin. Sequences were derived from PBMCs, sampled after allogeneic stem cell transplant with posttransplant cyclophosphamide.

Here the CDR3 reads CAPTPRQDTQYF. DNA of the CDR3: TGTGCTCCGACCCCAAGACAGGATACGCAGTATTTT. V gene TRBV12-5 combines with J gene TRBJ2-3; D is perhaps TRBD1 (5 bases). Per the germline V gene, CDR1 is LGHNT and CDR2 is FRNRAP. V dropped 11 bases and J dropped 6 bases, with 15 bases sitting between them. The CDR3 loop spans 12 amino acids. Using reference TRBV12-5 and TRBJ2-3 for the parts outside the CDR3, the full variable domain is DARVTQTPRHKVTEMGQEVTMRCQPILGHNTVFWYRQTMMQGLELLAYFRNRAPLDDSGMPKDRFSAEMPDATLATLKIQPSEPRDSAVYFCAPTPRQDTQYFGPGTRLTVL.